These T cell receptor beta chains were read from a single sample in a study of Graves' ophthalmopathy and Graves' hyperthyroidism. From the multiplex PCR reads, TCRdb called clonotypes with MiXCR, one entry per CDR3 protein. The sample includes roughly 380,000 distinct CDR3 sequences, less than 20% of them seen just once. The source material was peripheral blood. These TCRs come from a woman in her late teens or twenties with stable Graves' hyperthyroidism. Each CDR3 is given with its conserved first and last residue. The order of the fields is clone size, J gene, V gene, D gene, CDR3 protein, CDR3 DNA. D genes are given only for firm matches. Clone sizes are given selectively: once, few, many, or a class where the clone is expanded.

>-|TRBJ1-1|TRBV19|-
CASSFLDSEAFF
TGTGCCAGTAGTTTCTTGGACAGTGAAGCTTTCTTT
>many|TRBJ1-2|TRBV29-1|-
CSVEDLQGLANYGYTF
TGCAGCGTTGAAGACTTACAGGGCCTAGCTAACTATGGCTACACCTTC
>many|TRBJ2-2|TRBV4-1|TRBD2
CASSQRTSGGFNTGELFF
TGCGCCAGCAGCCAAAGGACTAGCGGGGGTTTCAACACCGGGGAGCTGTTTTTT
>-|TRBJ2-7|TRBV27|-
CASSLRRNSYEQYF
TGTGCCAGCAGTTTAAGGAGGAACTCCTACGAGCAGTACTTC
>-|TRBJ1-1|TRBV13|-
CASSLQFNTEAFF
TGTGCCAGCAGCTTACAGTTTAACACTGAAGCTTTCTTT
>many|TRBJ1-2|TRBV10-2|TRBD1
CASTAGTGFGYTF
TGCGCCAGCACCGCCGGGACAGGGTTCGGCTACACCTTC
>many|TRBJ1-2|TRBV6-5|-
CASSYLPGTGPNYGYTF
TGTGCCAGCAGTTACTTACCGGGAACGGGGCCTAACTATGGCTACACCTTC
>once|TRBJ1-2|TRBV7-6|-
CASSLDGRGTYGYTF
TGTGCCAGCAGCTTAGACGGCAGGGGCACATATGGCTACACCTTC
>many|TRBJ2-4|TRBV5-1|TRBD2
CVSSPSHHPGGVIQYF
TGCGTCAGCAGCCCGTCGCACCATCCTGGGGGGGTCATTCAGTACTTC
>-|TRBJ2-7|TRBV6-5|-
CASSYFFVETDEQYF
TGTGCCAGCAGTTATTTTTTCGTCGAGACGGACGAGCAGTACTTC
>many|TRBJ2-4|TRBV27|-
CASSPSWLQNIQYF
TGTGCCAGCAGTCCGTCCTGGTTGCAAAACATTCAGTACTTC
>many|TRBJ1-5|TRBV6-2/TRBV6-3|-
CASTSNPGMGNQPQHF
TGTGCCAGCACTTCTAACCCAGGAATGGGCAATCAGCCCCAGCATTTT
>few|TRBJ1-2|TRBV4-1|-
CASSLKLAGEYGYTF
TGCGCCAGCAGCCTAAAGCTCGCGGGCGAATATGGCTACACCTTC